Many counts were recorded for the clone carrying this TCR beta chain. Its antigen is as yet unknown. This record belongs to a study of T cells in Graves' hyperthyroidism and ophthalmopathy. Findings and limits, study-wide: Ophthalmopathy stood apart from stable hyperthyroidism in a 13 V-J model.

The source material, RNA transcripts, was used to amplify TCR beta CDR3 regions. In the first-round RT-PCR of the TCR CDR3, the HTBI primer set was used. TCRdb recomputed calls from the multiplex PCR reads with MiXCR, one row per CDR3 protein. The sample records nearly 600,000 distinct CDR3 sequences, approximately 15% being singletons. PBMCs stemmed from around 10 ml fresh peripheral blood. The sequence derives from a woman aged 18-29 years with Graves' ophthalmopathy. Sequenced material: blood.

The CDR3 sequence: CASSQASGYGYTF. Here the CDR3 DNA reads TGTGCCAGCAGCCAAGCGTCAGGATATGGCTACACCTTC. The V call is TRBV3-1, the J call TRBJ1-2; D is ambiguous. Germline CDR1 LGHDT, CDR2 YNNKEL (reference sequence). The CDR3 is 13 residues long. V gave up 1 base and J gave up 5 bases, with 8 bases separating them.